The present T cell receptor beta chain was sequenced within a study of CD8+ T cells in alopecia areata. The ends were cut back, 1 base at V and 5 bases at J, with 16 bases in the middle. Per the germline V gene, CDR1 is SGHDT and CDR2 is YYEEEE. The CDR3 runs to 15 residues. RNA extraction and reverse transcription yielded cDNA as sequencing template. Generated by immunoSEQ multiplex PCR, the TCRdb table keeps only in-frame clones and is missing some. The sample has 100,000 to 130,000 clones; under 60% are singletons. Whole-study results and caveats: Patients displayed less clarity in TCR sharing than mice, a finding possibly related to HLA.

This clone was picked up a small number of times. Its cognate antigen is unknown. The V gene is TRBV5-6, the J gene TRBJ2-7; possible D gene TRBD2, 6 bases. Specimen: NKG2D-low CD8+ T cells sorted from blood. This receptor was identified in a human donor with alopecia areata. Here the CDR3 DNA reads TGTGCCAGCAGCTTGTCTGGGACGGGGGTGGACGAGCAGTACTTC. Protein product: CASSLSGTGVDEQYF.